These 7 T cell receptor beta chains originate from one sample sequenced in a study of shared clonotypes between healthy human individuals. TCRdb keeps only in-frame clones here, not all; method: immunoSEQ multiplex PCR. This sample has about 1.1 million clones, with approximately 80% found just once. Sequenced sample: memory CD4+ T cells from PBMCs. As for subset: CD45RA-negative fraction. The receptor source for this set is a man aged 18 to 30 in good health. Some clones in this sample may be carry-over from other donors' samples.

To note about this clone: This could be a read error, since a much larger clone is one nucleotide away. The CDR3 nucleotides read TGTGCCAGCAACGTGGGGAGTGTTATGGCTTACAATGAGCAGTTCTTC. This sequence encodes CASNVGSVMAYNEQFF. The chain recombines TRBV5-4 with TRBJ2-1; weak D call: TRBD2 (5 bases). From germline, CDR1 is SGHNT and CDR2 YYREEE (reference sequence). The germline V and J ends were trimmed by 6 bases and 4 bases, with 20 bases remaining between them. The CDR3 has 16 residues.

This clone is a singleton in its sample. This sequence joins TRBV7-3 and TRBJ2-7, with 8 bases fitting TRBD2. V trimming: 5 bases; J trimming: 3 bases; junction bases outside the gene matches: 3. The CDR3 covers 13 residues. The germline CDR1 and CDR2 sequences are SGHTA and FQGTGA. CDR3: CASSPGTSYEQYF. The CDR3 DNA is TGTGCCAGCAGCCCCGGGACTAGCTACGAGCAGTACTTC.

The J gene is TRBJ2-2, the V gene TRBV28; D not resolved. Germline assignment: CDR1 MDHEN and CDR2 SYDVKM. The V and J ends lost 6 bases and 7 bases respectively, with 12 bases between them. This CDR3 is built from 13 residues. CDR3 sequence: CASSPASRGELFF. The DNA for the CDR3 is TGTGCCAGCAGCCCCGCATCCCGCGGGGAGCTGTTTTTT.

This clone appeared a few times. The J gene is TRBJ2-1, the V gene TRBV4-2; the match to TRBD2 covers 7 bases. The CDR3 is made up of 19 amino acids. V lost 4 bases to trimming and J lost 5 bases; unmatched junction nucleotides: 20. Looked up from germline, CDR1 is LGHNA and CDR2 is YNFKEQ. The CDR3 DNA reads as TGTGCCAGCAGCCGGTCTTCCCCCCTGTCGGCGGGAGTACACAATGAGCAGTTCTTC. Translated: CASSRSSPLSAGVHNEQFF.

Notes on this clone: The same CDR3 can be traced to other DNA sequences in this sample. The chain links TRBV7-3 to TRBJ1-4, with D hard to call. The CDR3 length is 13 residues. Per germline, CDR1 SGHTA and CDR2 FQGTGA. Trimming removed 3 bases from V and 8 bases from J, with 10 bases in between. The CDR3 nucleotides are TGTGCCAGCAGCTTGGGAGTGGGGGAAAAACTGTTTTTT. Its translation is CASSLGVGEKLFF. The complete variable domain, with remaining parts taken from reference TRBV7-3 and TRBJ1-4, reads GAGVSQTPSNKVTEKGKYVELRCDPISGHTALYWYRQSLGQGPEFLIYFQGTGAADDSGLPNDRFFAVRPEGSVSTLKIQRTERGDSAVYLCASSLGVGEKLFFGSGTQLSVL.

The chain has TRBV19 and TRBJ1-5; tentative D call: TRBD1 (5 bases). This CDR3 spans 17 amino acids. Trimming took off 5 bases at V and 2 bases at J, with 19 bases between the two ends. CDR1 is LNHDA, CDR2 SQIVND, per germline (reference sequence). CDR3: CASSPRVGGGRNQPQHF. CDR3 DNA: TGTGCCAGTAGTCCTCGGGTGGGCGGGGGTCGCAATCAGCCCCAGCATTTT.

This clone occurred a few times. This sequence joins TRBV2 and TRBJ2-5; TRBD1 is a possible D gene (6 bases). Deletions cut 4 bases from V and 3 bases from J, with 21 bases between. CDR3 length equals 17 residues. From germline, CDR1 is SNHLY and CDR2 FYNNEI. The CDR3, as DNA: TGTGCCAGCAGTGTTACAGGGTTCCCGGGACCAGAAGAGACCCAGTACTTC. It codes for CASSVTGFPGPEETQYF.